This passage covers 17 T cell receptor beta chains from one sample sequenced in a study of blood T cells in healthy people across ages. It was with a sample-barcoded 5' primer and a J-beta primer mix that a second PCR of about 6 to 11 cycles was run. TCRdb re-called the 5' RACE reads with MiXCR, one entry per CDR3 protein. The sample has 800,000 or so distinct CDR3 sequences, 62% seen once. The sequencing input was blood. The receptor set was obtained from a young man in good health.

This chain links TRBV20-1 with TRBJ1-5, with D perhaps matching TRBD1 (5 bases). Germline CDR1 DFQATT, CDR2 SNEGSKA (reference sequence). The V end was cut by 2 bases, the J end by 2 bases, with 10 bases between. The CDR3 runs to 14 residues. The chain's CDR3 is CSARSSRGNQPQHF. For the CDR3, the DNA is TGCAGTGCTAGATCGAGCAGGGGCAATCAGCCCCAGCATTTT.

V is TRBV6-5 and J is TRBJ2-2, with D perhaps matching TRBD1 (6 bases). Germline V gene lookup returns CDR1 MNHEY and CDR2 SVGAGI. The length of the CDR3 is 13 residues. V was pared by 5 bases and J by 4 bases, with 8 bases between. The CDR3 is CASSGRGTGELFF. In DNA, the CDR3 is TGTGCCAGCAGTGGCAGGGGCACCGGGGAGCTGTTTTTT.

This clonotype was seen only a few times. DNA of the CDR3: TGCAGCGTTGAAGATGGGCAGGGGGCCTACAATGAGCAGTTCTTC. This sequence encodes CSVEDGQGAYNEQFF. The chain combines TRBV29-1 with TRBJ2-1, with 7 bases that match TRBD1. J was trimmed by 2 bases and V by 0 bases; bases with no gene match: 4. This CDR3 region has 15 residues. Germline V CDR1 and CDR2: SQVTM, ANQGSEA.

This clonotype is a singleton in its sample. The chain employs TRBV27 and TRBJ1-5, with 7 bases that match TRBD1. This CDR3 spans 17 amino acids. V lost 7 bases to trimming and J lost 0 bases; unmatched junction nucleotides: 12. Germline V gene lookup returns CDR1 MNHEY and CDR2 SMNVEV (reference sequence). CDR3 residues: CASNPTGAHYSNQPQHF. The CDR3 nucleotides read TGTGCCAGCAATCCAACAGGGGCCCATTATAGCAATCAGCCCCAGCATTTT.

J is TRBJ1-6 and V is TRBV6-1; D possibly corresponds to TRBD1 (5 bases). CDR1 MNHNS and CDR2 SASEGT come from the germline V gene. The V gene lost 8 bases and the J gene lost 7 bases, with 15 bases spanning the gap. The CDR3 is 14 amino acids. This CDR3 reads CASGWGTLNSPLHF. For the CDR3, the DNA is TGTGCCAGCGGATGGGGCACCTTGAATTCACCCCTCCACTTT.

In this sample, this clonotype turned up a few times. The chain employs TRBV28 and TRBJ2-7; 8 bases map to TRBD1. Germline-derived CDR1 and CDR2 are MDHEN and SYDVKM. Unmatched junction bases numbered 5, after V lost 2 bases and J lost 2 bases. The CDR3 totals 15 residues. The CDR3 DNA sequence: TGTGCCAGCAGTTTACCCTACAGGGGGGCCTACGAGCAGTACTTC. As protein: CASSLPYRGAYEQYF.

The rearrangement uses TRBV7-2 and TRBJ1-5; perhaps TRBD1 as D (5 bases). The CDR3 consists of 15 residues. Trimming took 5 bases from V and 2 from J, leaving 13 bases between them. Germline V gives CDR1 SGHTA, CDR2 FQGNSA. The CDR3 here is CASSRARGGNQPQHF. As DNA, the CDR3 is TGTGCCAGCAGCCGTGCGAGGGGTGGCAATCAGCCCCAGCATTTT.

Only a few counts were recorded for this clonotype. This sequence joins TRBV29-1 and TRBJ1-4; D gene ambiguous. Germline CDR1 SQVTM, CDR2 ANQGSEA. With 5 bases removed from V and 8 bases from J, the gap between germline ends came to 12 bases. This CDR3 has 12 residues. This CDR3 is CSVYLDGEKLFF. The CDR3 DNA follows: TGCAGCGTTTATCTGGACGGGGAAAAACTGTTTTTT.

This clonotype was counted a few times. The chain recombines TRBV9 with TRBJ2-1; D gene unclear. Germline V CDR1 and CDR2: SGDLS, YYNGEE. The V and J ends lost 4 bases and 4 bases respectively, with 24 bases between them. The CDR3 sequence is 18 residues long. The CDR3 here is CASSHPLPSPTSYNEQFF. The CDR3, as DNA: TGTGCCAGCAGCCACCCCCTACCTTCACCAACCTCATACAATGAGCAGTTCTTC.

The V call is TRBV7-2, the J call TRBJ2-1; either TRBD1 or TRBD2 may fit D (6 bases each). V shed 8 bases and J shed 0 bases, with 14 bases lying between them. Germline assignment: CDR1 SGHTA and CDR2 FQGNSA. The CDR3 contains 15 residues. The CDR3 region has the DNA TGTGCCAGCGGACTTAGGGGGGACTCCTACAATGAGCAGTTCTTC. Amino acid sequence: CASGLRGDSYNEQFF.

CDR3 amino acids: CASSPPGSYNSPLHF. The CDR3 DNA reads as TGTGCCAGCAGTCCCCCCGGCTCCTATAATTCACCCCTCCACTTT. The chain links TRBV12-3 or TRBV12-4 to TRBJ1-6, with D unresolved. This CDR3 region has 15 residues. Trimming stripped 5 bases from V and 0 bases from J, with 8 bases between.

Notes on this clonotype: Since the CDR3 does not end with the conserved phenylalanine or tryptophan, this likely comes from a read error. Because the CDR3's place on the DNA is in doubt, the DNA is left out and the CDR3 is given as listed by TCRdb. This chain uses TRBV7-2 with TRBJ2-1; the table's D gene call, TRBD2, was not cross checked with the DNA. Germline lookup yields CDR1 SGHTA and CDR2 FQGNSA. The CDR3 is 18 amino acids in total, end residues counted. CDR3 region: CASSLASGGAWNEQFFGS.

The V gene is TRBV20-1, the J gene TRBJ2-3, with 10 bases lining up with TRBD1. Germline V gives CDR1 DFQATT, CDR2 SNEGSKA (reference sequence). Trimming cost V 6 bases and J 6 bases; bases outside gene matches: 9. The CDR3 runs to 14 residues. Written as DNA, the CDR3 is TGCAGTGCGGACCGACAGGGGGCGAGTGATACGCAGTATTTT. Translated, it gives CSADRQGASDTQYF.

The chain is built from TRBV10-3 and TRBJ2-7; 7 positions agree with TRBD1. V lost 9 bases, J lost 6 bases, and 14 bases stayed unmatched. The CDR3 runs to 14 residues. CDR1 is ENHRY and CDR2 is SYGVKD in the germline V gene. CDR3 sequence (DNA): TGTGCCATTGATACGCGGACAGGTTCGACCGAGCAGTACTTC. It yields the protein CAIDTRTGSTEQYF.

This clonotype was observed a handful of times. The rearrangement links TRBV7-9 to TRBJ2-5; 8 bases fit TRBD1. Germline-derived CDR1 and CDR2 are SEHNR and FQNEAQ (reference sequence). The CDR3 loop spans 12 amino acids. Trimming removed 1 base from V and 13 bases from J; junction bases left unmatched: 5. The CDR3, as DNA: TGTGCCAGCAGCTTAGTGGACAGGGCCCGGTACTTC. It specifies CASSLVDRARYF. The full variable domain, in which reference TRBV7-9 and TRBJ2-5 provide the parts outside the CDR3, is DTGVSQNPRHKITKRGQNVTFRCDPISEHNRLYWYRQTLGQGPEFLTYFQNEAQLEKSRLLSDRFSAERPKGSFSTLEIQRTEQGDSAMYLCASSLVDRARYFGPGTRLLVL.

J is TRBJ2-1 and V is TRBV27, with TRBD1 matching 7 bases. Germline V gene lookup returns CDR1 MNHEY and CDR2 SMNVEV (reference sequence). The CDR3 has 15 residues. Unmatched junction bases numbered 5, after V lost 3 bases and J lost 3 bases. CDR3 nucleotides: TGTGCCAGCAGTTTTTCCCCAGGGGGCTACAATGAGCAGTTCTTC. This encodes CASSFSPGGYNEQFF.

The chain employs TRBV2 and TRBJ2-1; 14 nucleotides line up with TRBD2. Germline loops: CDR1 SNHLY, CDR2 FYNNEI. Losses at the gene ends were 6 bases for V and 2 bases for J; bases not matched to a gene: 6. The CDR3 runs 17 residues. For the CDR3, the DNA is TGTGCCAGCAGGGCGACTAGCGGGGGGGCGCCCTACAATGAGCAGTTCTTC. Residues: CASRATSGGAPYNEQFF.